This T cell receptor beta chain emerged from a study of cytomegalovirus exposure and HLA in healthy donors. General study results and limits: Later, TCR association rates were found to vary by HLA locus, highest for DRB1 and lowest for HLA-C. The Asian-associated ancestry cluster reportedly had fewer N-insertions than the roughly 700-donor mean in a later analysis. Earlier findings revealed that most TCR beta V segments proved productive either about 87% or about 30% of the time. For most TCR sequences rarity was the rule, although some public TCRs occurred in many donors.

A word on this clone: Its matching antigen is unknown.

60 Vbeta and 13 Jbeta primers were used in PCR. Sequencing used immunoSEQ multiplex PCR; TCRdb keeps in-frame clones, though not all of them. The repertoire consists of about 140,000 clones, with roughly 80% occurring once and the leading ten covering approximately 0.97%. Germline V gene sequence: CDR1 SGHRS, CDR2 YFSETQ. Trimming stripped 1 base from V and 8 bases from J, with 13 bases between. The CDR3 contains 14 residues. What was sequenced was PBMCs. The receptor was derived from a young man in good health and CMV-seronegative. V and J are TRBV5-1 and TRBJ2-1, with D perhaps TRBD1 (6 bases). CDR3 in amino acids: CASSLTGDRHEQFF. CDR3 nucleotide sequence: TGCGCCAGCAGCTTGACGGGTGACAGGCATGAGCAGTTCTTC.